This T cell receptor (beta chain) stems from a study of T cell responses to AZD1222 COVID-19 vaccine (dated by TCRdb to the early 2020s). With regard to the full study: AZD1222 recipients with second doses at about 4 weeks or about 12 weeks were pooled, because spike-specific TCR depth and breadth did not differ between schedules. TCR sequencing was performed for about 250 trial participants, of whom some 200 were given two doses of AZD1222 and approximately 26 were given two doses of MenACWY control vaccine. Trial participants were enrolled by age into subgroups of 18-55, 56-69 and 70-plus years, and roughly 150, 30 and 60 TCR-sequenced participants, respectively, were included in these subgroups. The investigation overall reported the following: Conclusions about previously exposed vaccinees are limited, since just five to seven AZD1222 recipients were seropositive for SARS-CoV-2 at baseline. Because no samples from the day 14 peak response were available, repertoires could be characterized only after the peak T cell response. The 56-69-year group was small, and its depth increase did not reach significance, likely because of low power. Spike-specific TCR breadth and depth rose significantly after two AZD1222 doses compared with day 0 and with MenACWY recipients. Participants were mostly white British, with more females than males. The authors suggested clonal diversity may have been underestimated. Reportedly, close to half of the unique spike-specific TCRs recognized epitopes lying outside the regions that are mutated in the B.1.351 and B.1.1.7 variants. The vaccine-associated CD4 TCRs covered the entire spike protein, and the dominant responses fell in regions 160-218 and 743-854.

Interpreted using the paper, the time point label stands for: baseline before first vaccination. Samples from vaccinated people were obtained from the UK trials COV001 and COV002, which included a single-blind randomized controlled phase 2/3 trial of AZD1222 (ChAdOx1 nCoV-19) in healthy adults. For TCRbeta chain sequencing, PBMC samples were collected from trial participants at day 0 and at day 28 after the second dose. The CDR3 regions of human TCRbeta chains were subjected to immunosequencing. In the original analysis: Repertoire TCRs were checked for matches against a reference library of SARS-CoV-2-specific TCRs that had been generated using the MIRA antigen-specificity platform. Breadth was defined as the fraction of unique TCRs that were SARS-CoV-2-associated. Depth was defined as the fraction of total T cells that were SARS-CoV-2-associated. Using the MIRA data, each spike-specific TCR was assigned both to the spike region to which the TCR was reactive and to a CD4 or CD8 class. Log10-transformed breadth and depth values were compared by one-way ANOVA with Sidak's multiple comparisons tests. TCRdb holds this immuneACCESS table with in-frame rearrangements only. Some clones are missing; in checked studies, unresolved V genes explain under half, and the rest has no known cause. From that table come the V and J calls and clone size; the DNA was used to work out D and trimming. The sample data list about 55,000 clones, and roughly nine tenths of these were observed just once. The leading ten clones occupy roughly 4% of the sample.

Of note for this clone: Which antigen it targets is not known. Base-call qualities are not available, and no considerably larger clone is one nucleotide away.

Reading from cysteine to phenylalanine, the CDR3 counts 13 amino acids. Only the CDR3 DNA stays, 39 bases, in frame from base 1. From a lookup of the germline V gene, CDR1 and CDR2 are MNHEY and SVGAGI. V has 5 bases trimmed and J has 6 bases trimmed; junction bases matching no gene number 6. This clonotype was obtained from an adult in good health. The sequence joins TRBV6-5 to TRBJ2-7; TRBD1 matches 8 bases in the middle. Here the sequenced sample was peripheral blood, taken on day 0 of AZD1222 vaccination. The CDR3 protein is CASSLRGRTEQYF. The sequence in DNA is TGTGCCAGCAGTCTCAGGGGGCGAACCGAGCAGTACTTC.